This entry is about one T cell receptor (beta chain). Its matching antigen is unknown. The CDR3 is 13 amino acids. V was shortened by 0 bases and J by 10 bases, with 12 bases between the two germline ends. Germline CDR1 reads GTSNPN; CDR2 reads SVGIG (reference sequence). These data are taken from a study of siplizumab effects on memory and regulatory T cells. Findings and limits, study-wide: Mean Treg-derived proportions of mappable alloreactive CD4+ clones were over 65% for siplizumab and 26.9% for controls. Solely a minor proportion of alloreactive clones could be assigned to unstimulated subsets.

TCRdb keeps only in-frame clones here, not all; method: immunoSEQ multiplex PCR. The sample shows under 100,000 clones, around 94% of them seen only once. The receptor comes from a human donor in good health. Sequencing was carried out using non-Treg CD4+ T cells sorted from blood. The chain combines TRBV30 with TRBJ1-4, with D unresolved. In DNA form, the CDR3 reads TGTGCCTGGAGTGTACAGAGCCTGGGAAAACTGTTTTTT. Translated, it gives CAWSVQSLGKLFF.